Each of the 19 T cell receptor beta chains below was sequenced from the same sample in a study of Ad26.COV2.S vaccination and SARS-CoV-2 variants (dated by TCRdb to the early 2020s). The label giving this sample's treatment or condition can be read as: roughly 18 received Ad26.COV2.S at low or high dose, single or two shots; several received placebo; per-sample allocation not given. For vaccine and placebo recipients, repertoires were sequenced using samples collected on day 63 after the first injection. Libraries came from the immunoSEQ multiplex PCR assay. This immuneACCESS table, as held by TCRdb, lists in-frame sequences with V and J called but not all clones. Of the missing ones, under half trace to an unresolved V gene in checked studies; the others have no known cause. This sample has approximately 350,000 clones in its table, and 80% to 90% of those were observed once. The ten largest clones add up to about 8% of the sample.

The sequencing here drew on peripheral blood, taken in a trial of Ad26.COV2.S vaccine versus placebo. Every receptor here comes from a person between 18 and 59 years old who received the Ad26.COV2.S COVID-19 vaccine or a placebo.

This chain joins TRBV5-1 and TRBJ2-2; 10 bases map to TRBD2. Germline trimming cut 4 bases from V and 0 bases from J; bases unmatched to any gene: 3. Germline CDR1 SGHRS, CDR2 YFSETQ. The CDR3 contains 16 residues. The DNA of the CDR3 is TGCGCCAGCAGCCATCTAGCGGGAGCGAACACCGGGGAGCTGTTTTTT. Amino acids: CASSHLAGANTGELFF.

The gene calls are TRBV15 and TRBJ1-4, with a possible D match to TRBD1 (5 bases). Trimming cost V 3 bases and J 7 bases, with 18 bases left between them. CDR1 and CDR2 (germline): LNHNV, YYDKDF (reference sequence). This CDR3 contains 16 residues. This CDR3 reads CATSSILLRRGEKLFF. In nucleotides, the CDR3 is TGTGCCACCAGCAGCATTCTCCTCAGGAGGGGTGAAAAACTGTTTTTT.

The rearrangement links TRBV18 to TRBJ2-1, with D tentatively TRBD1 (7 bases). V was clipped by 2 bases and J by 3 bases, with 14 bases between them. CDR1 and CDR2 (germline): KGHSH, LQKENI. CDR3 length: 16 amino acids. CDR3 sequence (DNA): TGTGCCAGCTCACCAGGGCGGGACAGAGACTACAATGAGCAGTTCTTC. Amino acid sequence: CASSPGRDRDYNEQFF. Together with reference TRBV18 and TRBJ2-1, the CDR3 gives the full variable domain: NAGVMQNPRHLVRRRGQEARLRCSPMKGHSHVYWYRQLPEEGLKFMVYLQKENIIDESGMPKERFSAEFPKEGPSILRIQQVVRGDSAAYFCASSPGRDRDYNEQFFGPGTRLTVL.

This clone was seen just once. V and J are TRBV27 and TRBJ1-2; possibly TRBD1 for D (5 bases). The CDR3 totals 14 residues. Per the germline V gene, CDR1 is MNHEY and CDR2 is SMNVEV (reference sequence). V was pared by 5 bases and J by 6 bases, with 16 bases between. The CDR3 DNA follows: TGTGCCAGCAGTCTGCGGTGGGGGAGTAATGGCTACACCTTC. Translating it yields CASSLRWGSNGYTF.

J is TRBJ2-3 and V is TRBV2, with no clear D. Germline CDR1 and CDR2: SNHLY and FYNNEI. V lost 8 bases, J lost 5 bases, and 11 bases lay in between. The CDR3 extends over 12 amino acids. The CDR3 nucleotides read TGTGCCAGCGACCCGGGCATAGATACGCAGTATTTT. This codes for CASDPGIDTQYF.

The chain has TRBV7-5 and TRBJ1-2; the D call in the table, TRBD1, was not verified against the DNA. TRBV7-5 is a recognized pseudogene. This CDR3 region has 11 residues. For the CDR3, the DNA is TGTAAAACAAGGGGGTACTATGGCTACACCTTC. Protein: CKTRGYYGYTF.

As concerns this clone: Other DNA sequences of this sample code for an identical CDR3. J is TRBJ2-3 and V is TRBV6-5; D is undetermined. The V gene's germline CDR1 is MNHEY and CDR2 SVGAGI. Trimming left V 0 bases short and J 6 bases short, with 7 bases between. This CDR3 has 13 residues. The CDR3 loop is CASSYSLTDTQYF. The DNA for the CDR3 is TGTGCCAGCAGTTACTCTTTGACGGATACGCAGTATTTT.

The chain uses TRBV19 and TRBJ2-1; TRBD1 agrees at 8 bases. CDR1 and CDR2 (germline): LNHDA, SQIVND (reference sequence). The J segment lost 6 bases and the V segment lost 8 bases, leaving 12 bases of the junction unmatched. This CDR3 has 15 residues. The CDR3 loop reads CASGPRTGTANEQFF. CDR3 DNA: TGTGCCAGTGGCCCTAGGACAGGGACCGCCAATGAGCAGTTCTTC.

The chain is built from TRBV6-5 and TRBJ1-2; D unclear. Germline CDR1 reads MNHEY; CDR2 reads SVGAGI. Trimming took 0 bases from V and 7 from J, leaving 9 bases between them. The CDR3 loop spans 13 amino acids. The CDR3 bases are TGTGCCAGCAGTTACTCGACGGGGTCTGGCTACACCTTC. Amino acids: CASSYSTGSGYTF.

This clone was counted a few times. The chain uses TRBV12-5 and TRBJ2-5; D remains unclear. Germline V CDR1 and CDR2: LGHNT, FRNRAP. The CDR3 is 14 amino acids. Trimming left V 2 bases short and J 3 bases short, with 10 bases between. CDR3 in DNA: TGTGCTAGTGGTTTGATGGGGATTAAAGAGACCCAGTACTTC. Translation gives CASGLMGIKETQYF. Drawing the rest from reference TRBV12-5 and TRBJ2-5, the complete variable domain is DARVTQTPRHKVTEMGQEVTMRCQPILGHNTVFWYRQTMMQGLELLAYFRNRAPLDDSGMPKDRFSAEMPDATLATLKIQPSEPRDSAVYFCASGLMGIKETQYFGPGTRLLVL.

This clone showed up just a few times. This chain joins TRBV6-1 and TRBJ1-2, with D unclear. Germline CDR1 reads MNHNS; CDR2 reads SASEGT. The CDR3 totals 13 residues. V lost 3 bases, J lost 7 bases, and 12 bases lay in between. The CDR3 DNA follows: TGTGCCAGCAGTGACGCGGCGATTGGTGGCTACACCTTC. Protein sequence: CASSDAAIGGYTF.

This chain joins TRBV5-4 and TRBJ1-2; D is undetermined. V was shortened by 2 bases and J by 3 bases, with 11 bases between the two germline ends. There are 14 residues in the CDR3. In germline, CDR1 is SGHNT, CDR2 YYREEE (reference sequence). This chain's CDR3 is CASSFDNLDYGYTF. CDR3 DNA sequence: TGTGCCAGCAGCTTCGACAATTTAGACTATGGCTACACCTTC.

J is TRBJ2-3 and V is TRBV2, with D perhaps matching TRBD2 (5 bases). This CDR3 is built from 12 residues. Per germline, CDR1 SNHLY and CDR2 FYNNEI. V lost 4 bases, J lost 4 bases, and 6 bases lay in between. CDR3 in amino acids: CASSAAADTQYF. CDR3 nucleotides: TGTGCCAGCAGTGCAGCGGCAGATACGCAGTATTTT.

This clone was seen a single time. This sequence joins TRBV5-1 and TRBJ2-7; TRBD2 is a possible D gene (5 bases). V lost 2 bases and J 2 bases, leaving 17 bases between the germline ends. The germline V gene has CDR1 SGHRS and CDR2 YFSETQ. This CDR3 is built from 16 residues. The CDR3 DNA sequence: TGCGCCAGCAGCTTTAGTTCGAGGGCGTTGGCCTACGAGCAGTACTTC. This sequence encodes CASSFSSRALAYEQYF.

V and J are TRBV11-3 and TRBJ2-1, with D unresolved. CDR1 and CDR2 from the germline V gene are SGHNT and YENEEA. V dropped 6 bases and J dropped 5 bases, with 17 bases sitting between them. CDR3 length equals 15 residues. CDR3 residues: CASRSRRQQNNEQFF. The CDR3 DNA reads as TGTGCCAGCAGAAGCCGGCGGCAACAGAACAATGAGCAGTTCTTC.

The chain couples TRBV5-4 to TRBJ1-2; 7 nucleotides align to TRBD1. Unmatched junction bases numbered 4, after V lost 0 bases and J lost 2 bases. The CDR3 loop spans 15 amino acids. In germline, CDR1 is SGHNT, CDR2 YYREEE (reference sequence). CDR3 bases: TGTGCCAGCAGCTTGGACAGGGGATACAACTATGGCTACACCTTC. This gives the protein CASSLDRGYNYGYTF. The full variable domain, its missing parts supplied by reference TRBV5-4 and TRBJ1-2, is ETGVTQSPTHLIKTRGQQVTLRCSSQSGHNTVSWYQQALGQGPQFIFQYYREEENGRGNFPPRFSGLQFPNYSSELNVNALELDDSALYLCASSLDRGYNYGYTFGSGTRLTVV.

The gene calls are TRBV4-1 and TRBJ2-1; 9 positions match TRBD1. J lost 7 bases, V lost 2 bases, and 9 bases had no gene match. In germline, CDR1 is MGHRA, CDR2 YSYEKL. The CDR3 spans 16 residues. The CDR3 loop reads CASSQFRDRVVNEQFF. For the CDR3, the DNA is TGCGCCAGCAGCCAATTCCGGGACAGGGTGGTGAATGAGCAGTTCTTC.

The chain links TRBV19 to TRBJ2-6; 7 bases line up with TRBD1. V shed 8 bases, J shed 2 bases, and the junction held 9 bases outside the gene matches. CDR1 and CDR2 (germline): LNHDA, SQIVND (reference sequence). The CDR3 contains 16 residues. The DNA of the CDR3 is TGTGCCAGTTCTCCGGGACAGCTCACTGGGGCCAACGTCCTGACTTTC. It translates to CASSPGQLTGANVLTF.

This chain uses TRBV27 with TRBJ2-2; 12 nucleotides align to TRBD2. Germline V gene sequence: CDR1 MNHEY, CDR2 SMNVEV (reference sequence). The trim removed 1 base at V and 7 bases at J, leaving 4 bases unmatched. This CDR3 is built from 16 residues. The CDR3 nucleotides read TGTGCCAGCAGTTTATTGGCTAGCGGGAGGGGCGGGGAGCTGTTTTTT. Translating it yields CASSLLASGRGGELFF.